Listed here are 15 T cell receptor beta chains from one sample, sequenced in a study of T-cell reconstitution after alpha-beta-depleted transplantation in children (dated by TCRdb to about 2016). This specimen's treatment or condition label, interpreted: allogeneic hematopoietic cell transplantation with graft depleted of TCRalphabeta T cells and CD19 B cells. Libraries were made using PCR. TCRdb shows the sequencer as Illumina HiSeq 2500. TCR libraries were prepared with molecular barcoding, using unique molecular identifiers to normalize TCRbeta repertoire quantification. The public reads were reprocessed in TCRdb via fastp at Q25 and MiXCR, keeping in-frame beta chains. Each CDR3 protein gets just one entry, which takes the most common genes and DNA from the rows behind it. The sample table shows approximately 520,000 distinct CDR3 sequences, and about 10% are seen once. The ten largest make up approximately 14% of the sample.

Sequenced material: PBMCs, mostly from graft donor cells, taken 180 days after TCRalphabeta/CD19-depleted stem cell transplant. The receptors stem from a female patient aged 2-15 years who had a stem cell transplant for aplastic anemia, so the T cells may come from the graft donor.

The sample holds a few counts of this clonotype. The chain is built from TRBV20-1 and TRBJ2-5; 12 positions agree with TRBD2. The CDR3 covers 15 residues. Trimming at V came to 6 bases and at J to 5 bases, leaving 10 bases not matched to a gene. Germline lookup yields CDR1 DFQATT and CDR2 SNEGSKA (reference sequence). The CDR3 sequence: CSAPMTSGSGETQYF. CDR3 DNA sequence: TGCAGTGCCCCTATGACTAGCGGGAGCGGGGAGACCCAGTACTTC.

The J gene is TRBJ2-3, the V gene TRBV9; 7 bases match TRBD2. Germline values: CDR1 SGDLS, CDR2 YYNGEE. Trimming at V came to 1 base and at J to 2 bases, leaving 4 bases not matched to a gene. CDR3 length: 15 residues. The chain's CDR3 is CASSVRLASTDTQYF. The CDR3 nucleotides read TGTGCCAGCAGCGTAAGACTAGCCTCCACAGATACGCAGTATTTT.

This clonotype was counted only a few times. The chain uses TRBV7-6 and TRBJ1-1; TRBD1 aligns across 7 bases. The V and J ends lost 4 bases and 0 bases, in that order; junction bases with no gene match: 8. CDR3 length equals 16 residues. Germline lookup yields CDR1 SGHVS and CDR2 FNYEAQ. CDR3: CASSWRQGRVNTEAFF. CDR3 sequence (DNA): TGTGCCAGCAGCTGGCGACAGGGTAGGGTGAACACTGAAGCTTTCTTT.

The V gene is TRBV12-3 or TRBV12-4, the J gene TRBJ1-6, with D possibly matching TRBD1 (6 bases). The CDR3 runs to 14 residues. V lost 3 bases, J lost 7 bases, and 10 bases lay in between. CDR3 amino acids: CASSLDRSNSPLHF. DNA for the CDR3: TGTGCCAGCAGTTTGGACAGAAGCAATTCACCCCTCCACTTT.

Comment on this clonotype: A much larger clone sits a single nucleotide away, making a read error possible. The chain has TRBV7-9 and TRBJ2-5, with D possibly matching TRBD1 (5 bases). This CDR3 is built from 15 residues. CDR1 is SEHNR and CDR2 is FQNEAQ in the germline V gene (reference sequence). V dropped 5 bases and J dropped 1 base, with 14 bases sitting between them. The CDR3 DNA is TGTGCCAGCAGCCTAAGGGGTCATCTCCAAGAGACCCAGTACTTC. Protein sequence: CASSLRGHLQETQYF. Filled out from reference TRBV7-9 and TRBJ2-5, the complete variable domain reads DTGVSQNPRHKITKRGQNVTFRCDPISEHNRLYWYRQTLGQGPEFLTYFQNEAQLEKSRLLSDRFSAERPKGSFSTLEIQRTEQGDSAMYLCASSLRGHLQETQYFGPGTRLLVL.

This clonotype came up a few times. V usage is TRBV27 and J usage is TRBJ2-3; no clear D gene. Germline V gives CDR1 MNHEY, CDR2 SMNVEV (reference sequence). The CDR3 is 13 amino acids. The germline V and J ends were trimmed by 7 bases and 3 bases, with 11 bases remaining between them. CDR3 DNA: TGTGCCAGCATGGGAACCATAACAGATACGCAGTATTTT. This translates into CASMGTITDTQYF.

There are many counts of this clonotype. V is TRBV4-3 and J is TRBJ2-7; the D is unclear. V dropped 0 bases and J dropped 5 bases, with 5 bases sitting between them. CDR1 and CDR2 (germline): LGHNA, YSLEER. CDR3 length: 12 residues. The CDR3 protein is CASSQDGDEQYF. The CDR3 DNA follows: TGCGCCAGCAGCCAAGACGGAGACGAGCAGTACTTC.

This clonotype was seen more than once but under ten times. The J gene is TRBJ2-1, the V gene TRBV20-1, with 10 bases aligning to TRBD2. V shed 4 bases and J 1 base; nucleotides not matched to a gene: 7. CDR3 length: 16 residues. Germline V gene lookup returns CDR1 DFQATT and CDR2 SNEGSKA (reference sequence). In nucleotides, the CDR3 is TGCAGTGCTATTCCTAGCGGGAGATGGTCCTACAATGAGCAGTTCTTC. Its translation: CSAIPSGRWSYNEQFF.

This clonotype has just a few counts. The rearrangement joins TRBV18 to TRBJ1-5; D call uncertain. Trimming shortened V by 3 bases and J by 2 bases, and 11 bases separated the two germline ends. This CDR3 is built from 15 residues. Germline assignment: CDR1 KGHSH and CDR2 LQKENI. CDR3 sequence: CASSPLGYGNQPQHF. The CDR3 DNA reads TGTGCCAGCTCACCTCTGGGTTACGGCAATCAGCCCCAGCATTTT.

The sample holds many counts of this clonotype. The chain recombines TRBV5-1 with TRBJ2-3; 8 bases match TRBD1. The CDR3 loop spans 16 amino acids. V shed 2 bases, J shed 1 base, and the junction held 6 bases outside the gene matches. The germline gives CDR1 SGHRS, CDR2 YFSETQ. In DNA, the CDR3 is TGCGCCAGCAGCTTACGGTCGGACAGGGGCACAGATACGCAGTATTTT. Amino acids: CASSLRSDRGTDTQYF.

This clonotype was picked up a small number of times. CDR3 amino acids: CASSYFGGEQYF. CDR3 nucleotides: TGTGCCAGCAGTTACTTTGGGGGCGAGCAGTACTTC. This sequence joins TRBV6-5 and TRBJ2-7; D may be TRBD1 or TRBD2 (5 bases each). V lost 1 base to trimming and J lost 6 bases, with 7 bases between them. Germline CDR1 and CDR2: MNHEY and SVGAGI. This CDR3 is 12 amino acids long.

This clonotype was detected a few times. The gene calls are TRBV29-1 and TRBJ2-3; 11 positions match TRBD2. This CDR3 has 18 amino acids. J gave up 4 bases and V 4 bases, and 16 bases lay outside the gene matches. Looked up from germline, CDR1 is SQVTM and CDR2 is ANQGSEA. CDR3 in amino acids: CSVAARVLAGGYSDTQYF. The CDR3 nucleotides read TGCAGCGTTGCTGCTAGGGTGCTAGCGGGAGGTTACTCAGATACGCAGTATTTT.

This clonotype was seen at least ten times. The V gene is TRBV25-1, the J gene TRBJ1-2, with D possibly TRBD1 on 6 matching bases. CDR3 length equals 14 residues. V gave up 4 bases and J gave up 4 bases, with 13 bases separating them. In germline, CDR1 is MGHDK, CDR2 SYGVNS. In DNA form, the CDR3 reads TGTGCCAGCAGTGCCGGTACAGGGAGCTATGGCTACACCTTC. It translates to CASSAGTGSYGYTF.

The chain links TRBV6-1 to TRBJ1-5; no clear D gene. The germline gives CDR1 MNHNS, CDR2 SASEGT. Trimming removed 6 bases from V and 3 bases from J, with 15 bases in between. The length of the CDR3 is 15 residues. The CDR3 DNA reads TGTGCCAGCAGAAGAGCCTGGCGAGACAATCAGCCCCAGCATTTT. It specifies CASRRAWRDNQPQHF.

The V call is TRBV21-1, the J call TRBJ2-3. TRBV21-1 is designated a pseudogene. This CDR3 region has 13 residues. The CDR3 nucleotides are TGTGCCAGCCGAGAGCGTATCACAGATACGCAGTATTTT. It yields the protein CASRERITDTQYF.